The clone carrying this TCR beta chain came up once. The antigen is unknown. This could be a read error, since a much larger clone is one nucleotide away. Full-length variable regions came from constant-region reverse primers plus semi-nested Nested Universal Primer A PCR. TCRdb fed the 5' RACE reads into MiXCR, producing one record per CDR3 protein. The sample holds 34,000 or so distinct CDR3 sequences, 27% seen once. The study, taken as a whole, reports: Tumor Tregs overlapped most with tumor, then blood, naive CD4+ cells. Tumor memory CD4+ T cell TCR gene usage clustered with blood and lymph node memory CD4+ cells and lymph node naive CD4+ cells.

From germline, CDR1 is DFQATT and CDR2 SNEGSKA (reference sequence). J was trimmed by 6 bases and V by 3 bases; bases with no gene match: 11. This CDR3 has 15 residues. Treg sorting used a CD4+CD25+CD127-/low gate. This TCR derives from a female donor with breast cancer. Sequencing used tumor-infiltrating Tregs sorted from the breast tumor. The genes are TRBV20-1 and TRBJ2-1, with 7 positions matching TRBD2. Here the CDR3 reads CSASSALGGSNEQFF. The CDR3 nucleotides are TGCAGTGCTAGCTCGGCCCTCGGGGGGAGCAATGAGCAGTTCTTC.